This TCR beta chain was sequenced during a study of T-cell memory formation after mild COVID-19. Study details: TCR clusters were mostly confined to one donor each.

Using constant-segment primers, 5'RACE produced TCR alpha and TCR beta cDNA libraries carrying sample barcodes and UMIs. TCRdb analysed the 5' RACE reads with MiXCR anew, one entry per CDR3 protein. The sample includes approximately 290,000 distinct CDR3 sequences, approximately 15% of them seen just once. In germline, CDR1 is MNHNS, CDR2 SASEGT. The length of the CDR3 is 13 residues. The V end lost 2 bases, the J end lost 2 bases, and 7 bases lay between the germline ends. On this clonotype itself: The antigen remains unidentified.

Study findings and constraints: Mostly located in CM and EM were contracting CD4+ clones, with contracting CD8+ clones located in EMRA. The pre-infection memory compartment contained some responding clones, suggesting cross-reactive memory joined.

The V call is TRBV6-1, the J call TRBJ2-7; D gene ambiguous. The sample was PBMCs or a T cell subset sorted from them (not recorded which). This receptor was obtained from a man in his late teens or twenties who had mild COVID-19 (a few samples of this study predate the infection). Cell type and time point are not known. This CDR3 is CASSEMHPYEQYF. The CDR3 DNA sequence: TGTGCCAGCAGTGAAATGCACCCCTACGAGCAGTACTTC.